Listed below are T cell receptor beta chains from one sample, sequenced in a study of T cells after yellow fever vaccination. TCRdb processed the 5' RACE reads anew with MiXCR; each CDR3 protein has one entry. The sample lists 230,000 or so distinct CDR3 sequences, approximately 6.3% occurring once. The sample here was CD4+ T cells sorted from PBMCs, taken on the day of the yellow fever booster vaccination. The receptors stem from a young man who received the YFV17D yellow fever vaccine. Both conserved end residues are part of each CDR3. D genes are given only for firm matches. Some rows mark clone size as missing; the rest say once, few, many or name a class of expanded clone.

CDR3nt: TGTGCCAGCAGTTTAGAAGGCCCGAGGGGTAGCTACGAGCAGTACTTC; CDR3aa: CASSLEGPRGSYEQYF; j_gene: TRBJ2-7; abundance: -; d_gene: -; v_gene: TRBV27
CDR3nt: TGTGCCAGCAGTTCCCCCCTCCAAGAGACCCAGTACTTC; CDR3aa: CASSSPLQETQYF; j_gene: TRBJ2-5; abundance: -; d_gene: -; v_gene: TRBV6-2/TRBV6-3
CDR3nt: TGTGCCAGCAGCGTCCCGGGACACGGGACGCAGCAGTACTTC; CDR3aa: CASSVPGHGTQQYF; j_gene: TRBJ2-7; abundance: many; d_gene: -; v_gene: TRBV7-9
CDR3nt: TGTGCCAGCAGCCAACTAGCGCAGAGCTCCTACAATGAGCAGTTCTTC; CDR3aa: CASSQLAQSSYNEQFF; j_gene: TRBJ2-1; abundance: -; d_gene: TRBD2; v_gene: TRBV7-2
CDR3nt: TGCAGTGCTAGGGGACTAGCCGAGTACTTC; CDR3aa: CSARGLAEYF; j_gene: TRBJ2-5; abundance: few; d_gene: TRBD2; v_gene: TRBV20-1
CDR3nt: TGCAGTGCTAGCCCCCAAACGGGAGAAACCTACGAGCAGTACTTC; CDR3aa: CSASPQTGETYEQYF; j_gene: TRBJ2-7; abundance: -; d_gene: -; v_gene: TRBV20-1
CDR3nt: TGTGCCAGCAGTCTTAGCGGAAAGACAGATACGCAGTATTTT; CDR3aa: CASSLSGKTDTQYF; j_gene: TRBJ2-3; abundance: many; d_gene: -; v_gene: TRBV25-1
CDR3nt: TGTGCCAGCAGCTTAAATGGGGTGGGGACCCAGTACTTC; CDR3aa: CASSLNGVGTQYF; j_gene: TRBJ2-5; abundance: few; d_gene: -; v_gene: TRBV11-2
CDR3nt: TGTGCCAGCAGCACCATTGGGAGTTATATCAATGAGCAGTTCTTC; CDR3aa: CASSTIGSYINEQFF; j_gene: TRBJ2-1; abundance: -; d_gene: -; v_gene: TRBV5-4
CDR3nt: TGTGCCAGCACCACCCACGGTCTGGAGACCCAGTACTTC; CDR3aa: CASTTHGLETQYF; j_gene: TRBJ2-5; abundance: many; d_gene: -; v_gene: TRBV12-3/TRBV12-4
CDR3nt: TGCAGTGCTCAGAGAGTGAACACTGAAGCTTTCTTT; CDR3aa: CSAQRVNTEAFF; j_gene: TRBJ1-1; abundance: many; d_gene: -; v_gene: TRBV20-1
CDR3nt: TGCAGTGCTAAGGGATACCAAGAGACCCAGTACTTC; CDR3aa: CSAKGYQETQYF; j_gene: TRBJ2-5; abundance: few; d_gene: -; v_gene: TRBV20-1
CDR3nt: TGCGCCAGCAGCCTGGGACTAGCGGGAGTCGATGAGCAGTTCTTC; CDR3aa: CASSLGLAGVDEQFF; j_gene: TRBJ2-1; abundance: many; d_gene: TRBD2; v_gene: TRBV5-1
CDR3nt: TGTGCCAGCAGATTAGGAGTACTAGATACGCAGTATTTT; CDR3aa: CASRLGVLDTQYF; j_gene: TRBJ2-3; abundance: many; d_gene: -; v_gene: TRBV7-2
CDR3nt: TGTGCCAGCAGCTTAAGGATAGCGGGAGTGGCAGATACGCAGTATTTT; CDR3aa: CASSLRIAGVADTQYF; j_gene: TRBJ2-3; abundance: many; d_gene: TRBD2; v_gene: TRBV11-3
CDR3nt: TGTGCCAGCAGCTTTCAGGCCCCGGATACGCAGTATTTT; CDR3aa: CASSFQAPDTQYF; j_gene: TRBJ2-3; abundance: few; d_gene: -; v_gene: TRBV7-2